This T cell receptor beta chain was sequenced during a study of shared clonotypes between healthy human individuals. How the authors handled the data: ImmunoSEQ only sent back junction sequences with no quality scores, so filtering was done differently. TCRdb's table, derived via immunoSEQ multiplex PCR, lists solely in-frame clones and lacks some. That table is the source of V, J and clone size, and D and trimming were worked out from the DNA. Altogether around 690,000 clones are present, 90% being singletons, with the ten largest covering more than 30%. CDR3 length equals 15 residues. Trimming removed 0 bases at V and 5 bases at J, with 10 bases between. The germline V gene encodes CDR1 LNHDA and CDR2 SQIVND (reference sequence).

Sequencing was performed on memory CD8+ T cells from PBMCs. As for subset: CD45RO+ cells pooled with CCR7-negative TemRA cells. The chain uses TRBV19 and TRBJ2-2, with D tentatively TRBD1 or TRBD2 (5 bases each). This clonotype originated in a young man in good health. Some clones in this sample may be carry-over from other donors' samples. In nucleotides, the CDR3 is TGTGCCAGTAGTATAGAGGGGGAAGGGACCGGGGAGCTGTTTTTT. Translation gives CASSIEGEGTGELFF.